The present T cell receptor (beta chain) was sequenced within a study of beta chain features in type 1 diabetes. General study points: A closer apparent resemblance between naive, central memory and Treg TCRB repertoires was seen in patients than in healthy donors. Fewer insertions but more deletions were seen at VDJ junctions in type 1 diabetes patients. Type 1 diabetes patients had TCRB CDR3s that were shorter (moderately but significantly so) in all four CD4+ subsets.

Isolation of CD4+ naive, central memory, regulatory and stem cell-like memory cells was achieved by sorting via CD45RO/CCR7/CD25/CD127/CD95/CD27. This clone has just a few counts. Antigen specificity is unknown. CDR3 length: 14 amino acids. Looked up from germline, CDR1 is SEHNR and CDR2 is FQNEAQ (reference sequence). V lost 5 bases and J 0 bases, leaving 8 bases between the germline ends. What was sequenced were expressed TCRB transcripts, since all of the isolated RNA had been reverse transcribed. The assay was immunoSEQ multiplex PCR, and TCRdb's table has in-frame clones only and misses some. The data show some 150,000 clones, with 8% to 13% seen just once and under 1.5% held by the top ten.

The sequenced material came from naive CD4+ T cells from blood. The chain employs TRBV7-9 and TRBJ2-4; D remains unclear. This clonotype was obtained from a man younger than 35 in good health. CDR3 sequence reads: CASSPRVAKNIQYF. DNA for the CDR3: TGTGCCAGCAGCCCAAGAGTAGCCAAAAACATTCAGTACTTC.